This T cell receptor beta chain was captured by sequencing in a study of shared clonotypes between healthy human individuals. The authors loaded roughly 200 ng DNA, around 32,000 T cell genomes, into sorted-subset replicate PCRs. Methods used by the authors: From ImmunoSEQ came sequences covering only the junction and carrying no quality scores, so filtering differed. Clones were read by immunoSEQ multiplex PCR, and TCRdb kept only the in-frame ones, dropping some. The DNA gave D and trimming, while V, J and clone size come from that table. The repertoire has roughly 640,000 clones, about 74% of them found once; the top ten carry over 1.5%. In the CD4+ fraction, cells were divided into CD45RA+ naive and CD45RA-negative memory subsets. This clone has a handful of counts. This CDR3 has 15 amino acids. The ends lost 2 bases at V and 2 bases at J; junction bases unmatched: 4. Germline values: CDR1 MNHEY, CDR2 SMNVEV (reference sequence).

This sequence was found in a woman under 40 in good health. The sample taken for sequencing was memory CD4+ T cells sorted from blood. This sample's subset: CD45RA-negative fraction. This rearrangement joins TRBV27 to TRBJ2-7; 9 nucleotides align to TRBD2. The CDR3 is CASSLNLAGPYEQYF. The CDR3 nucleotides are TGTGCCAGCAGTTTAAATCTAGCGGGGCCCTACGAGCAGTACTTC.